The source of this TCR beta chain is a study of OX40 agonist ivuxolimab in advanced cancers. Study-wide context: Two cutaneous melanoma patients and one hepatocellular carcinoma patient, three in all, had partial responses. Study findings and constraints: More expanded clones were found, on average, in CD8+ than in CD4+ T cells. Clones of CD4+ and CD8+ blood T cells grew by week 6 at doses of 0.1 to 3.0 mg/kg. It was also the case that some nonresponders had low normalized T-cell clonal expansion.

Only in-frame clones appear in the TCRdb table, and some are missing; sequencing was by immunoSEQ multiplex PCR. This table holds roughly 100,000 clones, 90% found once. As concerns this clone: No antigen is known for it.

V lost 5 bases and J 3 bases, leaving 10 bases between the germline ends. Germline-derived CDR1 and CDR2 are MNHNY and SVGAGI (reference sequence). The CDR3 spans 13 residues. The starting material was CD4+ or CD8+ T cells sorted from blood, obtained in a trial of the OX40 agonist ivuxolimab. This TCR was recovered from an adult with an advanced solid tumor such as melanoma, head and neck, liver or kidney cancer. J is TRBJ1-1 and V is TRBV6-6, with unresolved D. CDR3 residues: CASSTPTDTEAFF. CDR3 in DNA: TGTGCCAGCAGTACACCAACGGACACTGAAGCTTTCTTT.